This TCR beta chain was profiled in a study of T cell responses to AZD1222 COVID-19 vaccine. Germline trimming cut 3 bases from V and 6 bases from J; bases unmatched to any gene: 5. Germline V gene lookup returns CDR1 SGHNT and CDR2 YENEEA. This CDR3 has 14 residues. A remark on this clone: The antigen remains unidentified.

Study-wide results and caveats: Most donors were white British, females outnumbered males, and clonal diversity was possibly underestimated. Unmutated variant regions are reportedly targeted by nearly half of spike-specific TCRs.

Here immunoSEQ multiplex PCR was the method, and the copy in TCRdb shows in-frame clones only, minus some. The sample comprises approximately 140,000 clones, about 90% of which are singletons, and over 3% rests with the top ten. The chain carries TRBV11-3 and TRBJ2-7, with TRBD1 matching over 10 bases. The clonotype originates from an adult who received the AZD1222 COVID-19 vaccine. Material: peripheral blood, obtained 28 days after the second AZD1222 dose. The CDR3 DNA reads as TGTGCCAGCAGCTTCAAGACAGGGGGCCGCGAGCAGTACTTC. Its translation: CASSFKTGGREQYF.